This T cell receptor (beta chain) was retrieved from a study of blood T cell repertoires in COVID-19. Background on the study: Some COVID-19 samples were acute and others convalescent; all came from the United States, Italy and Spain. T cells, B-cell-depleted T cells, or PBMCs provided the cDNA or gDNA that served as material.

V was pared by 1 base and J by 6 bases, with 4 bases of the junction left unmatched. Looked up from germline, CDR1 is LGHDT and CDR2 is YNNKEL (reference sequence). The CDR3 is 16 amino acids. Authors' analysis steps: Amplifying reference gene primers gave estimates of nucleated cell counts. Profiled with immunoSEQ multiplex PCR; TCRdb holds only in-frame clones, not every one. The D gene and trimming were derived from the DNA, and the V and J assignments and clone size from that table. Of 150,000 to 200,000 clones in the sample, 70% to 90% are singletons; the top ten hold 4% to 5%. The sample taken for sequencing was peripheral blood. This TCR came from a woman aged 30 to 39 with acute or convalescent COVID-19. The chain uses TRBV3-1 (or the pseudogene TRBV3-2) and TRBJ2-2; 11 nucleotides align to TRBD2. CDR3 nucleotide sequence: TGTGCCAGCAGCCAAGTAGCGGGAGGGATGGCCGGGGAGCTGTTTTTT. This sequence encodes CASSQVAGGMAGELFF.